This T cell receptor beta chain originates from a study of shared clonotypes between healthy human individuals. Only in-frame clones appear in the TCRdb table, and some are missing; sequencing was by immunoSEQ multiplex PCR. The profile covers hundreds of thousands of clones, with about 74% appearing a single time and approximately 1.8% taken by the ten largest. Trimming removed 5 bases from V and 1 base from J, with 13 bases in between. Per germline, CDR1 MNHEY and CDR2 SMNVEV (reference sequence). The CDR3 is 15 amino acids. This clone came up once. The V and J genes are TRBV27 and TRBJ2-3, with TRBD1 as a possible D gene (6 bases). The TCR originated in a woman aged 25 to 39 in good health. Sequencing was performed on memory CD4+ T cells sorted from blood. As for subset: CD45RA-negative fraction. In nucleotides, the CDR3 is TGTGCCAGCAGTGATCAGGGGCTCCGCACAGATACGCAGTATTTT. Protein: CASSDQGLRTDTQYF.